This TCR beta chain is drawn from a study of blood T cell repertoires in COVID-19. Background on the study: Collection of acute and convalescent COVID-19 samples took place in the United States, Italy and Spain.

V was pared by 5 bases and J by 5 bases, with 3 bases of the junction left unmatched. The CDR3 has 13 amino acids. Looked up from germline, CDR1 is MDHEN and CDR2 is SYDVKM. Assay: immunoSEQ multiplex PCR; the TCRdb copy retains only in-frame clones and omits some. The data show under 500,000 clones, with roughly 90% seen just once and roughly 4.3% held by the top ten. This TCR derives from a woman in her 30s with acute or convalescent COVID-19. Material for sequencing was peripheral blood. V is TRBV28 and J is TRBJ2-5; TRBD2 matches at 9 bases. CDR3 sequence: CASSSSGGETQYF. The CDR3, as DNA: TGTGCCAGCAGTAGTAGCGGGGGTGAGACCCAGTACTTC.